The T cell receptor beta chain under discussion was sequenced for a study of blood T cell repertoires in COVID-19. Study summary: The origin of the acute and convalescent COVID-19 samples was the United States, Italy and Spain. T cells, B-cell-depleted T cells, or PBMCs provided the cDNA or gDNA that served as material.

Original processing methods: Quantification of nucleated cells was approximated via reference gene primer amplification. Method: immunoSEQ multiplex PCR; TCRdb's copy keeps in-frame clones and lacks some. D and trimming were read from the DNA, whereas the V and J calls and clone size are those reported in that table. The sample gives fewer than 400,000 clones, more than 85% of which show up once; almost 4% is in the top ten. Before they entered the study, exposed participants had met a COVID-19 case within 2 weeks. This clone was recorded a few times. CDR1 is SNHLY and CDR2 is FYNNEI in the germline V gene. This CDR3 comprises 15 residues. The ends were cut back, 0 bases at V and 2 bases at J, with 11 bases in the middle.

This receptor was taken from a young woman who had been exposed to COVID-19. What was sequenced was PBMCs or T cells enriched from blood (not recorded which). The J gene is TRBJ2-7, the V gene TRBV2, with no clear D. The CDR3 bases are TGTGCCAGCAGTGAAGCGCGGCAGTCCACCTACGAGCAGTACTTC. This gives the protein CASSEARQSTYEQYF.